This TCR beta chain stems from a study of blood T cells in healthy people across ages. This clonotype has more than one count but fewer than ten. The CDR3 has 14 amino acids. V shed 6 bases and J 1 base; nucleotides not matched to a gene: 6. CDR1 and CDR2 from the germline V gene are LGHDT and YNNKEL (reference sequence). For the second PCR, which ran for roughly 7 to 11 cycles, a sample-barcoded 5' primer and a J-beta primer mix were used. From the 5' RACE reads, TCRdb called clonotypes with MiXCR, one entry per CDR3 protein. The data hold more than 650,000 distinct CDR3 sequences, with roughly 24% observed a single time. This sample also belongs to another study, concerning T cells of mothers and their children.

Material: blood. The rearrangement uses TRBV3-1 and TRBJ2-7; 7 bases map to TRBD2. The sequence came from a boy aged 10-17 years in good health. This CDR3 reads CASSPGGKSYEQYF. CDR3 sequence (DNA): TGTGCCAGCAGTCCCGGGGGGAAGTCCTACGAGCAGTACTTC.